This passage covers 8 T cell receptor beta chains from one sample sequenced in a study of T cell changes during pregnancy in multiple sclerosis. Profiled with immunoSEQ multiplex PCR; TCRdb holds only in-frame clones, not every one. The sample includes about 120,000 clones, approximately 93% of them seen just once. This sample comprised peripheral blood, obtained before pregnancy. These receptors were taken from a female donor with multiple sclerosis, enrolled in a pregnancy study.

The CDR3 coding sequence is TGCGCCAGCAGCTTCGAAACTAGCGTCTACGAGCAGTACTTC. As protein: CASSFETSVYEQYF. The chain couples TRBV5-1 to TRBJ2-7, with 7 bases identical to TRBD2. The V gene end was trimmed by 2 bases and the J gene end by 3 bases; junction bases not matched to a gene: 5. The CDR3 consists of 14 residues. CDR1 is SGHRS and CDR2 is YFSETQ in the germline V gene.

The chain uses TRBV6-7 and TRBJ1-5; 9 bases agree with TRBD1. TRBV6-7 is sorted into the ORF group, with uncertain function. V was pared by 6 bases and J by 3 bases, with 15 bases of the junction left unmatched. The CDR3 has 18 amino acids. This CDR3 reads CASSQSRDRVKDNQPQHF. DNA of the CDR3: TGTGCCAGCAGCCAGTCCCGGGACAGGGTTAAGGACAATCAGCCCCAGCATTTT.

This chain links TRBV5-1 with TRBJ2-1; D unresolved. The germline V gene encodes CDR1 SGHRS and CDR2 YFSETQ. With 4 bases removed from V and 7 bases from J, the gap between germline ends came to 18 bases. The length of the CDR3 is 15 residues. The CDR3 loop is CASSLSGPLRNEQFF. Here the CDR3 DNA reads TGCGCCAGCAGCCTCTCGGGTCCACTCCGTAATGAGCAGTTCTTC.

The chain combines TRBV15 with TRBJ2-1; maybe TRBD2 (5 bases). Germline values: CDR1 LNHNV, CDR2 YYDKDF (reference sequence). The CDR3 extends over 15 amino acids. V shed 0 bases and J shed 5 bases, with 11 bases lying between them. CDR3 region: CATSRDAGFHNEQFF. Written as DNA, the CDR3 is TGTGCCACCAGCAGAGACGCGGGCTTCCACAATGAGCAGTTCTTC.

This chain joins TRBV18 and TRBJ2-7; D perhaps matches TRBD2 (7 bases). V was trimmed by 6 bases and J by 9 bases, leaving 27 bases between them. Germline V lookup: CDR1 KGHSH, CDR2 LQKENI. The CDR3 length is 16 residues. In DNA, the CDR3 is TGTGCCAGCTCGCCTGGGGGGGGGCCCCAACGCTCCGGGCAGTACTTC. Protein: CASSPGGGPQRSGQYF.

The gene calls are TRBV5-8 and TRBJ1-5, with TRBD1 as a possible D gene (5 bases). V gave up 1 base and J gave up 4 bases, with 12 bases separating them. The CDR3 is made up of 15 amino acids. CDR1 SGHTS and CDR2 YDEGEE come from the germline V gene. The CDR3 DNA reads TGTGCCAGCAGCTTGTGGAGGGACGGGAATCAGCCCCAGCATTTT. Translated, it gives CASSLWRDGNQPQHF.

The V call is TRBV9, the J call TRBJ1-1, with a possible D match to TRBD1 (6 bases). This CDR3 has 15 amino acids. Germline V gene lookup returns CDR1 SGDLS and CDR2 YYNGEE. V lost 3 bases to trimming and J lost 5 bases, with 17 bases between them. The CDR3 DNA is TGTGCCAGCAGCGGTCCGACAGGAGAAGGTACTGAAGCTTTCTTT. Translation gives CASSGPTGEGTEAFF.

V and J are TRBV7-9 and TRBJ1-6; 8 nucleotides line up with TRBD1. Germline trimming cut 6 bases from V and 5 bases from J; bases unmatched to any gene: 6. Per the germline V gene, CDR1 is SEHNR and CDR2 is FQNEAQ (reference sequence). The CDR3 length is 15 residues. The CDR3 here is CASSNLDRDNSPLHF. The CDR3 nucleotides read TGTGCCAGCAGTAACCTGGACAGGGATAATTCACCCCTCCACTTT.